These 12 T cell receptor beta chains originate from one sample sequenced in a study of CD8+CD57+ T cells in acquired aplastic anemia. Before being chosen for sequencing, patients had shown CD8+CD57+ cell expansion by flow cytometry. Genomic DNA acted as the template from which TCR beta VDJ combination and CDR3 sequence profiling were carried out. Each CDR3 protein is one row after TCRdb ran MiXCR on the reads. Among 150,000 or so distinct CDR3 sequences, around 48% were seen once, and the ten largest hold roughly 1.2%. Sequenced input: sorted CD4+, CD8+, or CD8+CD57+ T cells (not recorded which) from PBMCs. The receptors were gathered from a human donor with aplastic anemia.

This clonotype was observed at least ten times. The gene calls are TRBV7-8 and TRBJ1-2, with D unresolved. V was clipped by 1 base and J by 0 bases, with 6 bases between them. The germline V gene encodes CDR1 SGHVS and CDR2 FQNEAQ. This CDR3 spans 14 amino acids. Here the CDR3 DNA reads TGTGCCAGCAGCTTAGATAGGTCTAACTATGGCTACACCTTC. Its translation is CASSLDRSNYGYTF.

A note on this clonotype: This may come from a read error, since a much larger clone is one base off. The V call is TRBV6-1, the J call TRBJ2-7, with D possibly being TRBD1 or TRBD2 (5 bases each). CDR1 is MNHNS and CDR2 is SASEGT in the germline V gene. CDR3 size: 13 residues. V gave up 11 bases and J gave up 8 bases, with 22 bases separating them. CDR3 in DNA: TGTGCCGGTTCCGGGACCCGGCTGTACAAGCAGTACTTC. This gives the protein CAGSGTRLYKQYF.

The chain joins TRBV2 to TRBJ2-3, with D possibly matching TRBD1 (5 bases). Germline V gene sequence: CDR1 SNHLY, CDR2 FYNNEI. CDR3 length: 14 residues. Trimming removed 9 bases from V and 2 bases from J, with 15 bases in between. CDR3 sequence reads: CARSLGRTTDTQYF. CDR3 nucleotides: TGTGCCAGAAGTTTGGGGCGGACCACAGATACGCAGTATTTT.

The rearrangement joins TRBV2 to TRBJ2-5; 12 nucleotides line up with TRBD1. Per germline, CDR1 SNHLY and CDR2 FYNNEI. V lost 6 bases and J lost 7; bases outside the gene matches: 6. The CDR3 consists of 14 residues. The CDR3 DNA is TGTGCCAGCAGGGGACAGGGGGCATTTGGGACCCAGTACTTC. The encoded protein is CASRGQGAFGTQYF.

V and J are TRBV24-1 and TRBJ1-5, with 7 bases aligning to TRBD1. V was clipped by 4 bases and J by 2 bases; unmatched bases: 7. This CDR3 is 16 amino acids long. Germline CDR1 is KGHDR and CDR2 is SFDVKD. CDR3 DNA sequence: TGTGCCACCAGTGACCGGACAGGCATAGGCAATCAGCCCCAGCATTTT. It yields the protein CATSDRTGIGNQPQHF.

This clonotype occurred a few times. V is TRBV3-1 and J is TRBJ2-1; D might be TRBD1 or TRBD2, each matching 6 bases. The CDR3 consists of 17 residues. CDR1 is LGHDT, CDR2 YNNKEL, per germline (reference sequence). Trimming stripped 4 bases from V and 0 bases from J, with 16 bases between. CDR3 DNA: TGTGCCAGCAGCCCCCAAGGGGGGAGGCCCTCCTACAATGAGCAGTTCTTC. It codes for CASSPQGGRPSYNEQFF.

The chain combines TRBV2 with TRBJ2-5; D remains unclear. Germline V gene sequence: CDR1 SNHLY, CDR2 FYNNEI. The CDR3 is made up of 13 amino acids. V gave up 4 bases and J gave up 1 base, with 7 bases separating them. The CDR3 DNA sequence: TGTGCCAGCAGTGGAGCAGCCCAAGAGACCCAGTACTTC. This translates into CASSGAAQETQYF.

Turning to this clonotype: Just one base apart from a much larger clone, this may be a read error. J is TRBJ2-1 and V is TRBV12-5; tentative D call: TRBD2 (5 bases). CDR1 and CDR2 from the germline V gene are LGHNT and FRNRAP. Deletions cut 4 bases from V and 6 bases from J, with 19 bases between. The CDR3 runs 16 residues. CDR3 sequence reads: CASGSETGNLVNEQFF. In nucleotides, the CDR3 is TGTGCTAGTGGTTCGGAAACGGGGAATTTGGTCAATGAGCAGTTCTTC.

On this clonotype itself: One base away lies a much larger clone, so this may be a sequencing read error. V is TRBV11-2 and J is TRBJ2-3; 12 nucleotides align to TRBD2. Germline V CDR1 and CDR2: SGHAT, FQNNGV. The CDR3 has 17 residues. Written as DNA, the CDR3 is TGTGCCAGCAGCTTGCTAGCGGGGGGGGCTAGCACAGAAACGCAGTATTTT. It translates to CASSLLAGGASTETQYF.

This chain connects TRBV2 to TRBJ2-7, with 9 nucleotides matching TRBD2. The germline gives CDR1 SNHLY, CDR2 FYNNEI. The junction had 11 bases not matched to a gene; V was cut back by 5 bases and J by 6 bases. The CDR3 length is 15 residues. Here the CDR3 reads CASSRKSGLASEQYF. DNA for the CDR3: TGTGCCAGCAGTCGAAAATCGGGACTAGCTTCCGAGCAGTACTTC.

This clonotype was seen many times. This sequence joins TRBV10-2 and TRBJ1-1; possible D gene TRBD1, 6 bases. Trimming removed 7 bases from V and 4 bases from J, with 10 bases in between. Per the germline V gene, CDR1 is WSHSY and CDR2 is SAAADI. The CDR3 runs 12 residues. In DNA, the CDR3 is TGCGCCAGCAATCAGGGGAGCACTGAAGCTTTCTTT. Amino acids: CASNQGSTEAFF.

In this sample, this clonotype turned up many times. The chain carries TRBV10-3 and TRBJ1-2; unclear D gene. V was clipped by 6 bases and J by 2 bases, with 13 bases between them. This CDR3 comprises 14 residues. Germline V CDR1 and CDR2: ENHRY, SYGVKD. The CDR3 loop is CAISRPTGNYGYTF. The CDR3 bases are TGTGCCATCAGCCGCCCGACGGGAAACTATGGCTACACCTTC.